The 21 T cell receptor beta chains below all came from one sample that was sequenced in a study of blood T cell repertoires in COVID-19. Produced via immunoSEQ multiplex PCR; TCRdb's table is partial and in-frame only. Here the sample spans more than 200,000 clones, 65% to 90% being singletons. The sequenced material came from peripheral blood. The receptors originated from a woman in her forties who had recovered from COVID-19.

The rearrangement joins TRBV24-1 to TRBJ1-1, with D perhaps TRBD1 (5 bases). There are 15 residues in the CDR3. Germline CDR1 reads KGHDR; CDR2 reads SFDVKD. Deletions cut 2 bases from V and 3 bases from J, with 12 bases between. This chain's CDR3 is CATSDSGRADTEAFF. Written as DNA, the CDR3 is TGTGCCACCAGTGATTCAGGCAGGGCGGACACTGAAGCTTTCTTT.

The rearrangement uses TRBV19 and TRBJ2-2; 9 bases are shared with TRBD1. With V trimmed by 3 bases and J by 6 bases, 2 bases remained unmatched. Germline CDR1 LNHDA, CDR2 SQIVND (reference sequence). This CDR3 spans 14 amino acids. CDR3 protein: CASSIYRGPGELFF. DNA of the CDR3: TGTGCCAGTAGTATTTACAGGGGGCCCGGGGAGCTGTTTTTT.

This chain uses TRBV12-5 with TRBJ2-3; D unclear. Trimming took off 3 bases at V and 5 bases at J, with 3 bases between the two ends. The length of the CDR3 is 11 residues. Germline CDR1 is LGHNT and CDR2 is FRNRAP. CDR3 in DNA: TGTGCTAGTGGTTTCTTAGATACGCAGTATTTT. The encoded protein is CASGFLDTQYF.

The J gene is TRBJ1-6, the V gene TRBV5-1; D may be TRBD1 (6 bases). The length of the CDR3 is 14 residues. The V gene lost 0 bases and the J gene lost 6 bases, with 7 bases spanning the gap. Germline CDR1 and CDR2: SGHRS and YFSETQ. For the CDR3, the DNA is TGCGCCAGCAGCTTGGGGACAGTTAATTCACCCCTCCACTTT. It is translated as CASSLGTVNSPLHF.

The chain is built from TRBV30 and TRBJ2-5; 8 nucleotides align to TRBD1. The CDR3 runs 13 residues. Germline CDR1 GTSNPN, CDR2 SVGIG (reference sequence). After removal of 2 bases from V and 5 bases from J, the junction contained 4 bases not matched to a gene. CDR3 in DNA: TGTGCCTGGAGTCGACAGGGGAGGGAGACCCAGTACTTC. Its protein product is CAWSRQGRETQYF. Variable domain in full (rest from reference TRBV30 and TRBJ2-5): SQTIHQWPATLVQPVGSPLSLECTVEGTSNPNLYWYRQAAGRGLQLLFYSVGIGQISSEVPQNLSASRPQDRQFILSSKKLLLSDSGFYLCAWSRQGRETQYFGPGTRLLVL.

This clone has a single count. This chain uses TRBV10-3 with TRBJ1-6, with 11 bases identical to TRBD1. The J segment lost 7 bases and the V segment lost 10 bases, leaving 9 bases of the junction unmatched. The germline V gene has CDR1 ENHRY and CDR2 SYGVKD. The CDR3 extends over 15 amino acids. The DNA of the CDR3 is TGTGCCACCCATGGTGGACAGGGGGCAAATTCACCCCTCCACTTT. Its translation is CATHGGQGANSPLHF.

This chain uses TRBV28 with TRBJ2-1, with D possibly TRBD1 on 6 matching bases. Germline values: CDR1 MDHEN, CDR2 SYDVKM. The CDR3 runs to 15 residues. Deletions cut 2 bases from V and 4 bases from J, with 12 bases between. DNA for the CDR3: TGTGCCAGCAGTTTAGATGGGGGCGGTTACAATGAGCAGTTCTTC. Protein: CASSLDGGGYNEQFF. The full variable domain, with the rest looked up from reference TRBV28 and TRBJ2-1, is DVKVTQSSRYLVKRTGEKVFLECVQDMDHENMFWYRQDPGLGLRLIYFSYDVKMKEKGDIPEGYSVSREKKERFSLILESASTNQTSMYLCASSLDGGGYNEQFFGPGTRLTVL.

The rearrangement uses TRBV5-1 and TRBJ2-7; D ambiguous. V lost 1 base and J 3 bases, leaving 14 bases between the germline ends. Looked up from germline, CDR1 is SGHRS and CDR2 is YFSETQ. The CDR3 spans 15 residues. The CDR3 DNA follows: TGCGCCAGCAGCTTGAATGTGGCAGACAACTACGAGCAGTACTTC. Translating gives CASSLNVADNYEQYF.

This clone has more than one count but fewer than ten. The chain joins TRBV7-9 to TRBJ1-6; D is possibly TRBD1 (5 bases). Germline V CDR1 and CDR2: SEHNR, FQNEAQ (reference sequence). The CDR3 spans 15 residues. The V and J ends lost 7 bases and 9 bases respectively, with 19 bases between them. CDR3 DNA: TGTGCCAGCATCGACACAGGTTACAATGGTTCACCCCTCCACTTT. Encoded protein: CASIDTGYNGSPLHF. Variable domain in full (rest from reference TRBV7-9 and TRBJ1-6): DTGVSQNPRHKITKRGQNVTFRCDPISEHNRLYWYRQTLGQGPEFLTYFQNEAQLEKSRLLSDRFSAERPKGSFSTLEIQRTEQGDSAMYLCASIDTGYNGSPLHFGNGTRLTVT.

CDR3 nucleotides: TGTGCCAGCACTTTCCATACTAGCAATGAGCAGTTCTTC. Translated, it gives CASTFHTSNEQFF. V gene TRBV27 combines with J gene TRBJ2-1, with D tentatively TRBD2 (5 bases). CDR3 length: 13 amino acids. The ends were cut back, 7 bases at V and 6 bases at J, with 13 bases in the middle. Germline CDR1 MNHEY, CDR2 SMNVEV (reference sequence).

The genes are TRBV27 and TRBJ1-2; D perhaps matches TRBD1 (6 bases). The CDR3 consists of 15 residues. Trimming removed 2 bases at V and 4 bases at J, with 14 bases between. Looked up from germline, CDR1 is MNHEY and CDR2 is SMNVEV (reference sequence). CDR3 sequence (DNA): TGTGCCAGCAGTTTAAAGGCAGGGGAGAGCTATGGCTACACCTTC. Translated: CASSLKAGESYGYTF.

This sequence joins TRBV3-1 (or the pseudogene TRBV3-2) and TRBJ1-4, with 8 bases fitting TRBD1. CDR3 length: 15 amino acids. V trimming: 4 bases; J trimming: 5 bases; junction bases outside the gene matches: 6. Germline V gives CDR1 LGHDT, CDR2 YNNKEL (reference sequence). In DNA form, the CDR3 reads TGTGCCAGCAGCCCTACCGGACAGGGAAATGAAAAACTGTTTTTT. Protein: CASSPTGQGNEKLFF.

V is TRBV5-5 and J is TRBJ2-5, with D unclear. Germline V lookup: CDR1 SGHKS, CDR2 YYEKEE (reference sequence). V was pared by 0 bases and J by 3 bases, with 9 bases between. The CDR3 consists of 14 residues. The CDR3 DNA is TGTGCCAGCAGCTTGGAACTGTCAAAAGAGACCCAGTACTTC. Translating it yields CASSLELSKETQYF.

The chain has TRBV30 and TRBJ2-7, with 8 positions matching TRBD1. The CDR3 contains 16 residues. J gave up 3 bases and V 3 bases, and 13 bases lay outside the gene matches. Germline V gene lookup returns CDR1 GTSNPN and CDR2 SVGIG (reference sequence). The CDR3: CAWRPPRTGPIYEQYF. CDR3 coding DNA: TGTGCCTGGAGGCCCCCAAGGACAGGGCCCATCTACGAGCAGTACTTC.

CDR3: CASSGWTGVDDGYTF. Written as DNA, the CDR3 is TGTGCCAGCAGTGGTTGGACAGGGGTTGACGATGGCTACACCTTC. The chain recombines TRBV2 with TRBJ1-2, with TRBD1 matching 9 bases. Unmatched junction bases numbered 9, after V lost 4 bases and J lost 6 bases. CDR3 length: 15 residues. From germline, CDR1 is SNHLY and CDR2 FYNNEI. Drawing the rest from reference TRBV2 and TRBJ1-2, the complete variable domain is EPEVTQTPSHQVTQMGQEVILRCVPISNHLYFYWYRQILGQKVEFLVSFYNNEISEKSEIFDDQFSVERPDGSNFTLKIRSTKLEDSAMYFCASSGWTGVDDGYTFGSGTRLTVV.

The rearrangement links TRBV11-2 to TRBJ2-3, with 8 bases identical to TRBD2. V shed 3 bases, J shed 0 bases, and the junction held 8 bases outside the gene matches. Germline assignment: CDR1 SGHAT and CDR2 FQNNGV. This CDR3 has 17 amino acids. For the CDR3, the DNA is TGTGCCAGCAGCTTCACCACCGGGGGGGGTAGCACAGATACGCAGTATTTT. Amino acid sequence: CASSFTTGGGSTDTQYF.

V is TRBV5-1 and J is TRBJ1-6; no definite D call. The germline V gene has CDR1 SGHRS and CDR2 YFSETQ. Deletions cut 5 bases from V and 10 bases from J, with 16 bases between. The CDR3 extends over 14 amino acids. DNA of the CDR3: TGCGCCAGCAGAGTGGTCACCGCGGGATCACCCCTCCACTTT. Its translation: CASRVVTAGSPLHF. Together with reference TRBV5-1 and TRBJ1-6, the CDR3 gives the full variable domain: KAGVTQTPRYLIKTRGQQVTLSCSPISGHRSVSWYQQTPGQGLQFLFEYFSETQRNKGNFPGRFSGRQFSNSRSEMNVSTLELGDSALYLCASRVVTAGSPLHFGNGTRLTVT.

This clone has just a few counts. V usage is TRBV28 and J usage is TRBJ2-7; 7 nucleotides match TRBD1. V was pared by 4 bases and J by 2 bases, with 2 bases of the junction left unmatched. This CDR3 comprises 13 residues. Germline loops: CDR1 MDHEN, CDR2 SYDVKM. CDR3 DNA sequence: TGTGCCAGCAGTTGGGACAGCCCCTACGAGCAGTACTTC. This encodes CASSWDSPYEQYF.

The genes are TRBV6-5 and TRBJ1-1; D is unclear. The CDR3 sequence is 14 residues long. Trimming left V 2 bases short and J 1 base short, with 8 bases between. CDR1 and CDR2 (germline): MNHEY, SVGAGI. CDR3 amino acids: CASSYGRRNTEAFF. CDR3 nucleotide sequence: TGTGCCAGCAGTTACGGGCGAAGGAACACTGAAGCTTTCTTT.

This clone was found a few times. The chain is built from TRBV6-5 and TRBJ2-3; maybe TRBD2 (7 bases). V was shortened by 6 bases and J by 2 bases, with 15 bases between the two germline ends. This CDR3 has 15 residues. The germline V gene encodes CDR1 MNHEY and CDR2 SVGAGI. CDR3 in DNA: TGTGCCAGCAGCGCGGGGGCGGGGGTCACAGATACGCAGTATTTT. This gives the protein CASSAGAGVTDTQYF.

V gene TRBV18 combines with J gene TRBJ1-5; weak D call: TRBD1 (5 bases). V lost 5 bases and J 1 base, leaving 15 bases between the germline ends. Germline CDR1 reads KGHSH; CDR2 reads LQKENI. The CDR3 sequence is 16 residues long. CDR3 in amino acids: CASSAGRQGSNQPQHF. The CDR3 DNA is TGTGCCAGCTCAGCGGGGAGGCAGGGAAGCAATCAGCCCCAGCATTTT.